The rows below give T cell receptor beta chains drawn from one sample of a study of T-cell reconstitution after alpha-beta-depleted transplantation in children. MiXCR, run by TCRdb on the PCR reads, gives a single entry per CDR3 protein. Among some 590,000 distinct CDR3 sequences listed, about 10% were seen once. The specimen comprised PBMCs from the stem cell graft donor, sampled from the stem cell graft. These receptors came from a human donor who donated a stem cell graft to a child with acute myeloid leukemia. The CDR3 runs from the conserved cysteine through the conserved F or W. The order of the fields is V gene, D gene, clone size, J gene, CDR3 protein, CDR3 DNA. A D gene is named only where the DNA matches it firmly. Only some rows state a clone size, as once, few, many or a class for expanded clones.

v_gene: TRBV20-1; d_gene: -; abundance: many; j_gene: TRBJ1-5; CDR3aa: CSASSPGGNNQPQHF; CDR3nt: TGCAGTGCTAGTTCGCCCGGGGGCAACAATCAGCCCCAGCATTTT
v_gene: TRBV5-1; d_gene: -; abundance: many; j_gene: TRBJ2-3; CDR3aa: CASSLGHGTDTQYF; CDR3nt: TGCGCCAGCAGCTTGGGACATGGTACAGATACGCAGTATTTT
v_gene: TRBV4-3; d_gene: TRBD2; abundance: -; j_gene: TRBJ2-3; CDR3aa: CASSQDLTGGPSRDTQYF; CDR3nt: TGCGCCAGCAGCCAAGATCTGACGGGAGGCCCCTCTCGAGATACGCAGTATTTT
v_gene: TRBV20-1; d_gene: -; abundance: -; j_gene: TRBJ2-7; CDR3aa: CSAISGTQTYEQYF; CDR3nt: TGCAGTGCTATATCCGGGACGCAGACCTACGAGCAGTACTTC
v_gene: TRBV6-1; d_gene: TRBD1; abundance: -; j_gene: TRBJ1-1; CDR3aa: CASRITGGTEAFF; CDR3nt: TGTGCCAGCAGGATTACAGGGGGCACTGAAGCTTTCTTT
v_gene: TRBV20-1; d_gene: -; abundance: few; j_gene: TRBJ1-2; CDR3aa: CSARTGQGVGYTF; CDR3nt: TGCAGTGCTAGGACGGGACAAGGCGTCGGCTACACCTTC
v_gene: TRBV30; d_gene: TRBD2; abundance: -; j_gene: TRBJ2-5; CDR3aa: CAWSGGLAGASETQYF; CDR3nt: TGTGCCTGGAGTGGGGGGCTAGCGGGAGCGTCGGAGACCCAGTACTTC
v_gene: TRBV7-8; d_gene: -; abundance: -; j_gene: TRBJ2-3; CDR3aa: CASSADLTDTQYF; CDR3nt: TGTGCCAGCAGCGCCGACCTTACAGATACGCAGTATTTT
v_gene: TRBV12-3/TRBV12-4; d_gene: -; abundance: many; j_gene: TRBJ1-1; CDR3aa: CASSLTGEAFF; CDR3nt: TGTGCCAGCAGCCTAACCGGCGAAGCTTTCTTT
v_gene: TRBV2; d_gene: TRBD2; abundance: many; j_gene: TRBJ2-2; CDR3aa: CASRDFLAGDTGELFF; CDR3nt: TGTGCCAGCCGTGATTTCCTAGCGGGAGATACCGGGGAGCTGTTTTTT
v_gene: TRBV29-1; d_gene: -; abundance: many; j_gene: TRBJ2-7; CDR3aa: CSVRVADYEQYF; CDR3nt: TGCAGCGTTCGGGTAGCGGACTACGAGCAGTACTTC
v_gene: TRBV20-1; d_gene: -; abundance: -; j_gene: TRBJ2-3; CDR3aa: CSARLGGDTQYF; CDR3nt: TGCAGTGCTAGGCTTGGGGGGGATACGCAGTATTTT
v_gene: TRBV10-3; d_gene: -; abundance: many; j_gene: TRBJ2-3; CDR3aa: CAISDPLASFTDTQYF; CDR3nt: TGTGCCATCAGTGATCCGCTAGCGAGTTTCACAGATACGCAGTATTTT
v_gene: TRBV25-1; d_gene: -; abundance: many; j_gene: TRBJ2-4; CDR3aa: CASSEVRGNIQYF; CDR3nt: TGTGCCAGCAGTGAGGTGCGGGGAAACATTCAGTACTTC
v_gene: TRBV11-2; d_gene: -; abundance: many; j_gene: TRBJ2-7; CDR3aa: CASSLERGEYYEQYF; CDR3nt: TGTGCCAGCAGCTTAGAGAGGGGGGAGTACTACGAGCAGTACTTC
v_gene: TRBV6-2/TRBV6-3; d_gene: -; abundance: few; j_gene: TRBJ1-1; CDR3aa: CASTPWVNTEAFF; CDR3nt: TGTGCCAGCACCCCCTGGGTCAACACTGAAGCTTTCTTT
v_gene: TRBV5-1; d_gene: TRBD1; abundance: few; j_gene: TRBJ2-3; CDR3aa: CASSLTGTGGFDTQYF; CDR3nt: TGCGCCAGCAGCTTGACCGGGACAGGGGGCTTCGATACGCAGTATTTT
v_gene: TRBV28; d_gene: -; abundance: -; j_gene: TRBJ2-7; CDR3aa: CASSFSTGFYEQYF; CDR3nt: TGTGCCAGCAGTTTTTCGACGGGTTTCTACGAGCAGTACTTC
v_gene: TRBV20-1; d_gene: -; abundance: -; j_gene: TRBJ1-5; CDR3aa: CSAREDRDQPQHF; CDR3nt: TGCAGTGCTAGAGAGGACAGAGATCAGCCCCAGCATTTT
v_gene: TRBV5-1; d_gene: -; abundance: -; j_gene: TRBJ1-2; CDR3aa: CASSPEGLANYGYTF; CDR3nt: TGCGCCAGCAGCCCGGAGGGCTTAGCTAACTATGGCTACACCTTC
v_gene: TRBV5-6; d_gene: TRBD1; abundance: few; j_gene: TRBJ1-2; CDR3aa: CASSLGDREGYGYTF; CDR3nt: TGTGCCAGCAGCTTGGGGGACAGGGAGGGCTATGGCTACACCTTC
v_gene: TRBV20-1; d_gene: TRBD1; abundance: -; j_gene: TRBJ2-7; CDR3aa: CSARPPGQVRYEQYF; CDR3nt: TGCAGTGCTAGACCTCCTGGACAGGTACGCTACGAGCAGTACTTC
v_gene: TRBV2; d_gene: -; abundance: many; j_gene: TRBJ1-2; CDR3aa: CASRTRGGAPWYGYTF; CDR3nt: TGTGCCAGCAGAACCCGAGGGGGGGCCCCTTGGTATGGCTACACCTTC
v_gene: TRBV4-2; d_gene: TRBD1; abundance: many; j_gene: TRBJ1-2; CDR3aa: CASSTGAVYGYTF; CDR3nt: TGTGCCAGCTCGACAGGGGCCGTCTATGGCTACACCTTC
v_gene: TRBV6-2/TRBV6-3; d_gene: -; abundance: many; j_gene: TRBJ1-2; CDR3aa: CASSYSRKGYTF; CDR3nt: TGTGCCAGCAGTTACTCCAGGAAGGGCTACACCTTC
v_gene: TRBV5-1; d_gene: TRBD2; abundance: -; j_gene: TRBJ2-5; CDR3aa: CASTRGGQETQYF; CDR3nt: TGCGCCAGCACACGGGGAGGGCAAGAGACCCAGTACTTC
v_gene: TRBV4-1; d_gene: TRBD1; abundance: many; j_gene: TRBJ1-1; CDR3aa: CASSPGTGVSDTEAFF; CDR3nt: TGCGCCAGCAGCCCCGGGACAGGGGTGAGTGACACTGAAGCTTTCTTT
v_gene: TRBV7-2; d_gene: -; abundance: once; j_gene: TRBJ2-7; CDR3aa: CASSLADGGQYF; CDR3nt: TGTGCCAGCAGCTTAGCTGATGGGGGGCAGTACTTC
v_gene: TRBV15; d_gene: -; abundance: many; j_gene: TRBJ1-2; CDR3aa: CATSPQGANYGYTF; CDR3nt: TGTGCCACCAGCCCACAGGGTGCTAACTATGGCTACACCTTC
v_gene: TRBV5-1; d_gene: TRBD2; abundance: many; j_gene: TRBJ2-4; CDR3aa: CASSPAGLGGNIQYF; CDR3nt: TGCGCCAGCAGCCCCGCGGGACTAGGGGGGAACATTCAGTACTTC
v_gene: TRBV29-1; d_gene: TRBD2; abundance: many; j_gene: TRBJ2-7; CDR3aa: CSVEGGDKRELYEQYF; CDR3nt: TGCAGCGTTGAAGGTGGAGATAAGCGGGAGTTATACGAGCAGTACTTC
v_gene: TRBV3-1; d_gene: -; abundance: -; j_gene: TRBJ2-1; CDR3aa: CASSQQGGNEQFF; CDR3nt: TGTGCCAGCAGCCAACAAGGGGGGAATGAGCAGTTCTTC
v_gene: TRBV29-1; d_gene: TRBD2; abundance: many; j_gene: TRBJ2-1; CDR3aa: CSVYHGSSGYNEQFF; CDR3nt: TGCAGCGTTTACCACGGGTCTAGCGGTTACAATGAGCAGTTCTTC
v_gene: TRBV28; d_gene: -; abundance: -; j_gene: TRBJ2-3; CDR3aa: CASSFPGGLGGTDTQYF; CDR3nt: TGTGCCAGCAGTTTCCCAGGGGGCCTGGGAGGGACAGATACGCAGTATTTT
v_gene: TRBV4-2; d_gene: -; abundance: few; j_gene: TRBJ2-1; CDR3aa: CASSQGAGVRYNEQFF; CDR3nt: TGTGCCAGCAGCCAAGGGGCCGGGGTCCGATACAATGAGCAGTTCTTC
v_gene: TRBV5-5; d_gene: TRBD1; abundance: -; j_gene: TRBJ2-5; CDR3aa: CASSSQPGQTLGETQYF; CDR3nt: TGTGCCAGCAGCTCACAACCGGGACAGACCTTGGGGGAGACCCAGTACTTC
v_gene: TRBV11-2; d_gene: -; abundance: -; j_gene: TRBJ2-5; CDR3aa: CASSSRRVRETQYF; CDR3nt: TGTGCCAGCAGCTCCCGTAGGGTTCGAGAGACCCAGTACTTC
v_gene: TRBV29-1; d_gene: TRBD1; abundance: many; j_gene: TRBJ1-1; CDR3aa: CSVEDLTGGNTEAFF; CDR3nt: TGCAGCGTTGAAGATCTGACAGGGGGGAACACTGAAGCTTTCTTT
v_gene: TRBV29-1; d_gene: -; abundance: few; j_gene: TRBJ1-4; CDR3aa: CSVGLPGTNEKLFF; CDR3nt: TGCAGCGTTGGGTTACCAGGAACTAATGAAAAACTGTTTTTT
v_gene: TRBV29-1; d_gene: TRBD1; abundance: few; j_gene: TRBJ1-1; CDR3aa: CSAKEGTGPTEAFF; CDR3nt: TGCAGCGCCAAAGAGGGGACAGGCCCCACTGAAGCTTTCTTT
v_gene: TRBV25-1; d_gene: -; abundance: -; j_gene: TRBJ2-3; CDR3aa: CASSEYPRGGTDTQYF; CDR3nt: TGTGCCAGCAGTGAATATCCCAGGGGTGGCACAGATACGCAGTATTTT